These 17 T cell receptor beta chains share one sample of origin, sequenced in a study of cytomegalovirus exposure and HLA in healthy donors. With 60 Vbeta and 13 Jbeta primers, the PCR was carried out. Profiled with immunoSEQ multiplex PCR; TCRdb holds only in-frame clones, not every one. The sample has 150,000 to 250,000 clones, around 77% seen once. The sample was PBMCs. All receptors come from a man aged 25-45 years in good health and CMV-seronegative.

The CDR3 sequence is CASSAGTSGYEQYF. CDR3 DNA: TGTGCCAGCAGCGCCGGGACTAGCGGTTACGAGCAGTACTTC. The V call is TRBV7-7, the J call TRBJ2-7, with 11 bases matching TRBD2. After removal of 5 bases from V and 4 bases from J, the junction contained 4 bases not matched to a gene. This CDR3 contains 14 residues. The germline CDR1 and CDR2 sequences are SSHAT and FNYEAQ (reference sequence).

The chain carries TRBV10-3 and TRBJ2-1, with 8 nucleotides matching TRBD2. There are 15 residues in the CDR3. J gave up 6 bases and V 2 bases, and 6 bases lay outside the gene matches. The germline CDR1 and CDR2 sequences are ENHRY and SYGVKD. CDR3 in amino acids: CAISEVAGRANEQFF. The CDR3 DNA sequence: TGTGCCATCAGTGAGGTAGCGGGGAGGGCCAATGAGCAGTTCTTC.

V gene TRBV6-6 combines with J gene TRBJ2-7; TRBD2 agrees at 7 bases. The germline V gene encodes CDR1 MNHNY and CDR2 SVGAGI (reference sequence). Trimming cost V 2 bases and J 2 bases; bases outside gene matches: 3. The CDR3 is made up of 14 amino acids. The CDR3 reads CASSYGREAYEQYF. Written as DNA, the CDR3 is TGTGCCAGCAGTTACGGACGGGAGGCCTACGAGCAGTACTTC.

The chain combines TRBV6-1 with TRBJ2-5; TRBD1 matches 7 bases. The DNA end is a closer match to TRBJ2-7, so the J assignment may be wrong. This CDR3 has 12 amino acids. Germline assignment: CDR1 MNHNS and CDR2 SASEGT. For the CDR3, the DNA is TGTGCCAGCAGGGACAGGTACGGCGAGCAGTACTTC. This codes for CASRDRYGEQYF.

The chain uses TRBV7-9 and TRBJ2-5; 11 nucleotides align to TRBD1. Germline V gene sequence: CDR1 SEHNR, CDR2 FQNEAQ (reference sequence). CDR3 length: 15 residues. V gave up 3 bases and J gave up 5 bases; unmatched junction bases: 5. For the CDR3, the DNA is TGTGCCAGCAGCTTTAGCGGGACAGGGGGGGAGACCCAGTACTTC. Protein: CASSFSGTGGETQYF.

The chain is built from TRBV5-5 and TRBJ2-7, with D maybe TRBD1 (6 bases). Trimming removed 4 bases from V and 0 bases from J, with 14 bases in between. The CDR3 consists of 15 residues. Germline CDR1 is SGHKS and CDR2 is YYEKEE (reference sequence). The CDR3 nucleotides read TGTGCCAGCAGCCCGTACAGGGTTAGCTCCTACGAGCAGTACTTC. Its protein is CASSPYRVSSYEQYF. The variable domain in full, with the rest retrieved from reference TRBV5-5 and TRBJ2-7, is DAGVTQSPTHLIKTRGQQVTLRCSPISGHKSVSWYQQVLGQGPQFIFQYYEKEERGRGNFPDRFSARQFPNYSSELNVNALLLGDSALYLCASSPYRVSSYEQYFGPGTRLTVT.

This chain joins TRBV29-1 and TRBJ2-3; D unclear. Germline CDR1 reads SQVTM; CDR2 reads ANQGSEA. Deletions cut 6 bases from V and 0 bases from J, with 13 bases between. The CDR3 runs to 14 residues. CDR3 nucleotide sequence: TGCAGCGTCGCGACGCGGCTTAGCACAGATACGCAGTATTTT. The encoded protein is CSVATRLSTDTQYF.

The chain carries TRBV25-1 and TRBJ2-1; D may be TRBD1 (6 bases). V was clipped by 1 base and J by 0 bases, with 13 bases between them. CDR1 MGHDK and CDR2 SYGVNS come from the germline V gene. The CDR3 extends over 17 amino acids. Written as DNA, the CDR3 is TGTGCCAGCAGTGAATCCTTGGGGGCGAGCTCCTACAATGAGCAGTTCTTC. This codes for CASSESLGASSYNEQFF.

This clone was detected a few times. The chain uses TRBV6-1 and TRBJ2-1; perhaps TRBD2 as D (6 bases). Trimming cost V 10 bases and J 2 bases, with 18 bases left between them. In germline, CDR1 is MNHNS, CDR2 SASEGT. CDR3 length: 15 residues. CDR3 bases: TGTGCCATTACGCCGGGACTGACTACCTACAATGAGCAGTTCTTC. Its translation: CAITPGLTTYNEQFF.

This clone was seen only a few times. The chain is built from TRBV5-1 and TRBJ2-5; D gene ambiguous. The length of the CDR3 is 14 residues. V was shortened by 1 base and J by 3 bases, with 10 bases between the two germline ends. Germline assignment: CDR1 SGHRS and CDR2 YFSETQ. In DNA, the CDR3 is TGCGCCAGCAGCTTGACAGTTTTGAAAGAGACCCAGTACTTC. This gives the protein CASSLTVLKETQYF.

The gene calls are TRBV5-6 and TRBJ2-3, with 10 bases matching TRBD1. The CDR3 is 16 residues long. CDR1 is SGHDT, CDR2 YYEEEE, per germline. With V trimmed by 2 bases and J by 0 bases, 3 bases remained unmatched. CDR3 coding DNA: TGTGCCAGCAGCTTCAGACAGGGGGCTAGCACAGATACGCAGTATTTT. Its translation is CASSFRQGASTDTQYF.

The chain links TRBV5-1 to TRBJ2-3; weak D call: TRBD2 (5 bases). V was shortened by 4 bases and J by 2 bases, with 14 bases between the two germline ends. In germline, CDR1 is SGHRS, CDR2 YFSETQ. The CDR3 runs to 15 residues. The CDR3 sequence is CASSPGFGNTDTQYF. Here the CDR3 DNA reads TGCGCCAGCAGCCCGGGGTTTGGTAACACAGATACGCAGTATTTT.

The V and J genes are TRBV27 and TRBJ2-2; 8 bases align to TRBD1. The germline V gene has CDR1 MNHEY and CDR2 SMNVEV (reference sequence). There are 15 residues in the CDR3. The trim removed 2 bases at V and 2 bases at J, leaving 1 base unmatched. The CDR3 DNA sequence: TGTGCCAGCAGTTTAACAGGGGGTAACACCGGGGAGCTGTTTTTT. Translated, it gives CASSLTGGNTGELFF.

The gene calls are TRBV6-5 and TRBJ2-7, with TRBD1 as a possible D gene (7 bases). This CDR3 has 14 residues. The germline V and J ends were trimmed by 0 bases and 6 bases, with 12 bases remaining between them. Germline values: CDR1 MNHEY, CDR2 SVGAGI. CDR3 DNA sequence: TGTGCCAGCAGTTACTCGCCCCAGGGGGGCGAGCAGTACTTC. This gives the protein CASSYSPQGGEQYF.

The chain has TRBV28 and TRBJ2-5, with TRBD1 as a possible D gene (6 bases). The germline V gene has CDR1 MDHEN and CDR2 SYDVKM. The CDR3 sequence is 13 residues long. Trimming shortened V by 6 bases and J by 5 bases, and 13 bases separated the two germline ends. The CDR3 is CASRLTGQETQYF. CDR3 bases: TGTGCCAGCAGACTGACAGGTCAGGAGACCCAGTACTTC.

The chain carries TRBV29-1 and TRBJ1-1; D unclear. The CDR3 is 13 residues long. V was cut by 7 bases and J by 0 bases, with 12 bases left in between. Germline V CDR1 and CDR2: SQVTM, ANQGSEA. The CDR3 here is CSALAGLNTEAFF. The CDR3 DNA reads TGCAGCGCCCTTGCGGGCCTGAACACTGAAGCTTTCTTT.

The J gene is TRBJ2-5, the V gene TRBV25-1, with TRBD2 matching over 12 bases. CDR1 MGHDK and CDR2 SYGVNS come from the germline V gene. This CDR3 has 17 amino acids. V was pared by 4 bases and J by 4 bases, with 10 bases of the junction left unmatched. This chain's CDR3 is CASSGASGRASRETQYF. DNA of the CDR3: TGTGCCAGCAGTGGAGCTAGCGGGAGGGCCTCACGAGAGACCCAGTACTTC. The full variable domain, in which reference TRBV25-1 and TRBJ2-5 provide the parts outside the CDR3, is EADIYQTPRYLVIGTGKKITLECSQTMGHDKMYWYQQDPGMELHLIHYSYGVNSTEKGDLSSESTVSRIRTEHFPLTLESARPSHTSQYLCASSGASGRASRETQYFGPGTRLLVL.